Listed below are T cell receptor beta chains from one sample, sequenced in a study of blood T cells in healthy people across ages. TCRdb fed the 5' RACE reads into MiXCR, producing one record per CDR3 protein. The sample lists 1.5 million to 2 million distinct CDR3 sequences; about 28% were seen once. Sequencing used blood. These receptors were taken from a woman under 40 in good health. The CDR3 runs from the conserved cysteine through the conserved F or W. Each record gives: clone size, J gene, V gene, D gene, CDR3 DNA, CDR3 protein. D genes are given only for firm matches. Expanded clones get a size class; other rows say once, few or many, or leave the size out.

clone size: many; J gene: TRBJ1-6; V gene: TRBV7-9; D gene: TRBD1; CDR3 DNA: TGTGCCAGCAGCCCTGGGACAGGTCGTTCACCCCTCCACTTT; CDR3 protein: CASSPGTGRSPLHF
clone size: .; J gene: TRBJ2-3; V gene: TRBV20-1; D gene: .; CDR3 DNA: TGCACCGCAGGGGGGGCCGAAACATATACGCAGTATTTT; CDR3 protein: CTAGGAETYTQYF
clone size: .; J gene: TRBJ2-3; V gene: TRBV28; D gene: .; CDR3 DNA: TGTGCCAGCAGTTTACTGGACGGGACTTATGGAGATACGCAGTATTTT; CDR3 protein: CASSLLDGTYGDTQYF
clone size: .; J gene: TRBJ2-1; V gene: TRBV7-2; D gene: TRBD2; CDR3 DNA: TGTGCCAGCAGCTCACTAGCGGGAATAGGAAGGAGTGAGCAGTTCTTC; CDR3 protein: CASSSLAGIGRSEQFF
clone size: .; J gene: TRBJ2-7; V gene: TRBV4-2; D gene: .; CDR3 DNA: TGTGCCAGCAGCGATACCCGCTGGGGACGGTCCCACGAGCAGTACTTC; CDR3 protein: CASSDTRWGRSHEQYF
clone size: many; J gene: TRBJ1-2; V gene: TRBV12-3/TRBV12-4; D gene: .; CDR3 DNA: TGTGCCAGCAGCTTGAGTGGGCCATATGGCTACACCTTC; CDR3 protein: CASSLSGPYGYTF
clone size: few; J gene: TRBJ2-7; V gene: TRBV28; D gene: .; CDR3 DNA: TGTGCCAGCAGTACCCTGGGCAGGACCACCTACGAGCAGTACTTC; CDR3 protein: CASSTLGRTTYEQYF
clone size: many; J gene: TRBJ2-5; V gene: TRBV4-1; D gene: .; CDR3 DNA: TGCGCCAGCAGCCAAAATCTCCGGATTGAGACCCAGTACTTC; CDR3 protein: CASSQNLRIETQYF
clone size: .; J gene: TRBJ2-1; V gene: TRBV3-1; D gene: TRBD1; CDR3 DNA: TGTGCCAGCAGCACGGGGGGACAGGGAGTGAGTTGGAATGAGCAGTTCTTC; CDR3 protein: CASSTGGQGVSWNEQFF
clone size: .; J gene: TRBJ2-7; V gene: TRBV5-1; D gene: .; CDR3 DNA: TGCGCCAGCAGCTTGGAGCGGTCAGGCGAGGATGAGCAGTACTTC; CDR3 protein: CASSLERSGEDEQYF
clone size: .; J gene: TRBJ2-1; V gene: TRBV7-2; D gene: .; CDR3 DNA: TGTGCCAGCAGCTTTACACAGGCTGAGCAGTTCTTC; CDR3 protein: CASSFTQAEQFF
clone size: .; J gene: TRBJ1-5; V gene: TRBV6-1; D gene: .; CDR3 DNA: TGTGCCAGCGCTCCAAAGGGATACGTCGACCGGCCTTATAGCAATCAGCCCCAGCATTTT; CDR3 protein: CASAPKGYVDRPYSNQPQHF
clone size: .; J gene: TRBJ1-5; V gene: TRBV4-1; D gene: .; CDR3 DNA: TGCGCCAGCAGCCAAGGAATTGTTGCTAATCAGCCCCAGCATTTT; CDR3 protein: CASSQGIVANQPQHF
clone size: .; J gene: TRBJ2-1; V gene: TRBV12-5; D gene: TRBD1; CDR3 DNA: TGTGCTAGTGGTTTCGGACAGGGGGCCAATGAGCAGTTCTTC; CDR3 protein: CASGFGQGANEQFF
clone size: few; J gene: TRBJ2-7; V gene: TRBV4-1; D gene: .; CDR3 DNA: TGCGCCAGCAGCTGGGAAACAGCCTACGAGCAGTACTTC; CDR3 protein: CASSWETAYEQYF
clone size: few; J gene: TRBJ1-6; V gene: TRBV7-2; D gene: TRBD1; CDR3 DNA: TGTGCCAGCAGCCCACAGGGGACTAATTCACCCCTCCACTTT; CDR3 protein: CASSPQGTNSPLHF
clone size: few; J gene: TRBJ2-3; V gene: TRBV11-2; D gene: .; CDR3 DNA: TGTGCCAGCAGCTCGGGGACTCTGGCGGGATCGCAGTATTTT; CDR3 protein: CASSSGTLAGSQYF
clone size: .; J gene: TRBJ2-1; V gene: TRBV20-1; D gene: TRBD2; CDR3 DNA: TGCAGTACTAGAGATCTGGGACTAGCGGGTTACAATGAGCAGTTCTTC; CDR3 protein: CSTRDLGLAGYNEQFF
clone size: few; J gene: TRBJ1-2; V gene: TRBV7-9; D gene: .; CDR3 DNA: TGTGCCAGCAGCTTAGGGGCCCAGAACTATGGCTACACCTTC; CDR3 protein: CASSLGAQNYGYTF
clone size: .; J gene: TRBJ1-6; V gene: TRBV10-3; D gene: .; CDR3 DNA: TGTGCCACCAAAGGGGAACCTATTAATTCACCCCTCCACTTT; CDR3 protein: CATKGEPINSPLHF
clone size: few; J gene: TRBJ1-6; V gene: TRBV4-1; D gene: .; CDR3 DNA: TGCGCCAGCAGCCAAGGTCCGGTTGACCAGTATTCACCCCTCCACTTT; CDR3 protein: CASSQGPVDQYSPLHF
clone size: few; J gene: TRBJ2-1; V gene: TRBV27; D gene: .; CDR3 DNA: TGTGCCAGCAGTCAGAAACAGGGAAGCGAGCAGTTCTTC; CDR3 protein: CASSQKQGSEQFF